One sample yielded the 18 T cell receptor beta chains listed below, sequenced in a study of blood T cell repertoires in COVID-19. Sequencing was performed with immunoSEQ multiplex PCR; in TCRdb, only in-frame clones are kept and a portion is missing. The sample contains more than 200,000 clones, 88% of which appear only once. Material: peripheral blood. These receptors all come from a man between 65 and 85 years old with acute or convalescent COVID-19.

The chain recombines TRBV19 with TRBJ2-5; 7 positions agree with TRBD2. The germline CDR1 and CDR2 sequences are LNHDA and SQIVND (reference sequence). There are 15 residues in the CDR3. J lost 3 bases, V lost 5 bases, and 9 bases had no gene match. Written as DNA, the CDR3 is TGTGCCAGTAGTCCACGCGCAGGGACTAAAGAGACCCAGTACTTC. Protein sequence: CASSPRAGTKETQYF. The entire variable domain, with the rest obtained from reference TRBV19 and TRBJ2-5, is as follows: DGGITQSPKYLFRKEGQNVTLSCEQNLNHDAMYWYRQDPGQGLRLIYYSQIVNDFQKGDIAEGYSVSREKKESFPLTVTSAQKNPTAFYLCASSPRAGTKETQYFGPGTRLLVL.

This clone has just a few counts. The chain recombines TRBV28 with TRBJ2-2; 7 bases are a match to TRBD1. Germline values: CDR1 MDHEN, CDR2 SYDVKM. CDR3 length equals 14 residues. V was clipped by 6 bases and J by 7 bases; unmatched bases: 8. The CDR3 DNA is TGTGCCAGCAGGGCTGGGACAGTGGGCGGGGAGCTGTTTTTT. This codes for CASRAGTVGGELFF.

The chain uses TRBV7-2 and TRBJ2-1; D unclear. Germline lookup yields CDR1 SGHTA and CDR2 FQGNSA. Trimming removed 2 bases at V and 7 bases at J, with 3 bases between. CDR3 length equals 11 residues. In DNA, the CDR3 is TGTGCCAGCAGCTTACTAAATGAGCAGTTCTTC. Protein product: CASSLLNEQFF.

The rearrangement joins TRBV7-2 to TRBJ2-7; D unresolved. V was cut by 2 bases and J by 6 bases, with 8 bases left in between. Germline V gene data show CDR1 as SGHTA and CDR2 as FQGNSA. The CDR3 runs to 12 residues. Written as DNA, the CDR3 is TGTGCCAGCAGCTTAAATGCTATCGAGCAGTACTTC. Protein: CASSLNAIEQYF.

This clone is a singleton in its sample. The V and J genes are TRBV5-1 and TRBJ2-5, with 9 bases identical to TRBD1. V gave up 0 bases and J gave up 5 bases; unmatched junction bases: 5. Germline V CDR1 and CDR2: SGHRS, YFSETQ. The CDR3 has 15 residues. CDR3 DNA: TGCGCCAGCAGCTTGGCGGGGACAGGGACGGAGACCCAGTACTTC. Residues: CASSLAGTGTETQYF.

This sequence joins TRBV25-1 and TRBJ2-5; possibly TRBD2 for D (5 bases). CDR3 length: 12 residues. The germline V and J ends were trimmed by 4 bases and 5 bases, with 8 bases remaining between them. Germline CDR1 and CDR2: MGHDK and SYGVNS. The CDR3 loop is CASSVLAETQYF. CDR3 DNA sequence: TGTGCCAGCAGTGTGTTAGCGGAGACCCAGTACTTC.

V is TRBV4-3 and J is TRBJ2-7, with no clear D. The CDR3 consists of 14 residues. Between the trimmed V and J ends, which lost 0 bases and 2 bases, there was a span of 8 bases. Germline assignment: CDR1 LGHNA and CDR2 YSLEER. The CDR3 loop reads CASSQDRDAYEQYF. CDR3 sequence (DNA): TGCGCCAGCAGCCAAGATCGAGATGCCTACGAGCAGTACTTC.

This clone has just one count. The chain employs TRBV9 and TRBJ2-1; TRBD2 agrees at 7 bases. Germline V gene data show CDR1 as SGDLS and CDR2 as YYNGEE. The V gene end was trimmed by 0 bases and the J gene end by 6 bases; junction bases not matched to a gene: 9. There are 16 residues in the CDR3. The DNA of the CDR3 is TGTGCCAGCAGCGTAGCTACCGGACTAGGACGCAATGAGCAGTTCTTC. Encoded protein: CASSVATGLGRNEQFF.

The rearrangement joins TRBV11-2 to TRBJ2-7; 10 bases agree with TRBD2. The CDR3 runs to 14 residues. J was trimmed by 6 bases and V by 2 bases; bases with no gene match: 4. CDR1 is SGHAT, CDR2 FQNNGV, per germline. CDR3 region: CASSLTSGVTEQYF. The CDR3 nucleotides are TGTGCCAGCAGCTTAACTAGCGGGGTCACCGAGCAGTACTTC. The full variable domain, its missing parts supplied by reference TRBV11-2 and TRBJ2-7, is EAGVAQSPRYKIIEKRQSVAFWCNPISGHATLYWYQQILGQGPKLLIQFQNNGVVDDSQLPKDRFSAERLKGVDSTLKIQPAKLEDSAVYLCASSLTSGVTEQYFGPGTRLTVT.

The chain is built from TRBV7-9 and TRBJ1-4; TRBD1 agrees at 7 bases. Germline values: CDR1 SEHNR, CDR2 FQNEAQ (reference sequence). The J segment lost 4 bases and the V segment lost 1 base, leaving 3 bases of the junction unmatched. The CDR3 is 15 amino acids. CDR3 DNA: TGTGCCAGCAGCTTAGTCGGGACAGTTAATGAAAAACTGTTTTTT. It translates to CASSLVGTVNEKLFF.

The genes are TRBV7-3 and TRBJ2-4; a weak D match, TRBD2 (5 bases). V lost 5 bases and J lost 3, with 8 bases in between. The V gene's germline CDR1 is SGHTA and CDR2 FQGTGA. CDR3 size: 13 residues. The CDR3 loop reads CASSRGSKNIQYF. The CDR3, as DNA: TGTGCCAGCAGCCGAGGGAGCAAAAACATTCAGTACTTC. Complete variable domain (other parts from reference TRBV7-3 and TRBJ2-4): GAGVSQTPSNKVTEKGKYVELRCDPISGHTALYWYRQSLGQGPEFLIYFQGTGAADDSGLPNDRFFAVRPEGSVSTLKIQRTERGDSAVYLCASSRGSKNIQYFGAGTRLSVL.

This clone occurred a few times. The CDR3: CASTVTMLWTNEQFF. For the CDR3, the DNA is TGTGCCAGTACCGTGACTATGCTCTGGACCAATGAGCAGTTCTTC. The rearrangement links TRBV19 to TRBJ2-1; tentatively, D is TRBD2 (5 bases). The germline V gene has CDR1 LNHDA and CDR2 SQIVND (reference sequence). The V and J ends lost 7 bases and 6 bases respectively, with 19 bases between them. This CDR3 is built from 15 residues. Variable domain in full (rest from reference TRBV19 and TRBJ2-1): DGGITQSPKYLFRKEGQNVTLSCEQNLNHDAMYWYRQDPGQGLRLIYYSQIVNDFQKGDIAEGYSVSREKKESFPLTVTSAQKNPTAFYLCASTVTMLWTNEQFFGPGTRLTVL.

This rearrangement joins TRBV27 to TRBJ2-2; TRBD2 agrees at 7 bases. The V gene end was trimmed by 10 bases and the J gene end by 8 bases; junction bases not matched to a gene: 13. Per germline, CDR1 MNHEY and CDR2 SMNVEV (reference sequence). This CDR3 is 14 amino acids long. The CDR3 sequence is CATRRLAGAGELFF. The DNA of the CDR3 is TGTGCCACCCGGCGGCTTGCGGGAGCGGGGGAGCTGTTTTTT.

CDR3 loop: CASSQAGIGTGANVLTF. In DNA form, the CDR3 reads TGTGCCAGCAGCCAAGCGGGGATAGGTACTGGGGCCAACGTCCTGACTTTC. The V gene is TRBV3-1 (or the pseudogene TRBV3-2), the J gene TRBJ2-6, with D possibly matching TRBD2 (5 bases). The V and J ends lost 1 base and 2 bases respectively, with 12 bases between them. This CDR3 is built from 17 residues. Per germline, CDR1 LGHDT and CDR2 YNNKEL (reference sequence).

The V call is TRBV5-4, the J call TRBJ2-1, with 9 nucleotides matching TRBD1. CDR1 and CDR2 from the germline V gene are SGHNT and YYREEE (reference sequence). Trimming cost V 6 bases and J 8 bases; bases outside gene matches: 6. CDR3 size: 13 residues. The CDR3 DNA reads as TGTGCCAGCATCGGGACAGGGAGCGATGAGCAGTTCTTC. Translating it yields CASIGTGSDEQFF.

The chain links TRBV28 to TRBJ2-1; the D gene is possibly TRBD2 (5 bases). Trimming pared 8 bases from V and 8 bases from J, leaving 22 bases between. CDR3 length: 15 amino acids. Germline CDR1 reads MDHEN; CDR2 reads SYDVKM. CDR3 DNA sequence: TGTGCCAGCTCCGACCCAGCGGCGAATTTGGATGAGCAGTTCTTC. Translation: CASSDPAANLDEQFF.

In its sample, this clone was seen a few times. CDR3 sequence: CASSPGNRNTIYF. The DNA for the CDR3 is TGTGCCAGCTCACCGGGCAACCGAAACACCATATATTTT. The V and J genes are TRBV18 and TRBJ1-3; D is undetermined. CDR1 is KGHSH, CDR2 LQKENI, per germline. Between the trimmed V and J ends, which lost 3 bases and 5 bases, there was a span of 8 bases. The CDR3 runs 13 residues.

This clone was picked up many times. The chain carries TRBV11-3 and TRBJ2-1; D possibly corresponds to TRBD2 (5 bases). Trimming cost V 0 bases and J 9 bases, with 12 bases left between them. The CDR3 sequence is 14 residues long. The V gene's germline CDR1 is SGHNT and CDR2 YENEEA. The CDR3 DNA reads TGTGCCAGCAGCTTAGATCCTCGGGGTGGTGAGCAGTTCTTC. This gives the protein CASSLDPRGGEQFF.